This TCR beta chain was identified in a study of blood T cell repertoires in COVID-19. Study-wide background: The United States, Italy and Spain supplied acute and convalescent COVID-19 samples. PBMCs, B-cell-depleted T cells, or T cells provided the cDNA or gDNA that made up the material.

The CDR3 contains 15 residues. The J segment lost 5 bases and the V segment lost 4 bases, leaving 8 bases of the junction unmatched. The V gene's germline CDR1 is SEHNR and CDR2 FQNEAQ (reference sequence). In the original analysis: Reference gene primer amplification yielded estimated nucleated cell counts. Assay used: immunoSEQ multiplex PCR; TCRdb lists only in-frame clones, some missing. V, J and clone size are those of that table, while D and trimming were read from the DNA. The table lists 75,000 to 95,000 clones, 85% of them singletons, with almost 3.5% in the top ten. This clone was observed a single time.

The gene calls are TRBV7-9 and TRBJ1-1; 9 bases map to TRBD1. The clonotype comes from a man aged 45 to 65 with acute or convalescent COVID-19. Specimen: peripheral blood. CDR3 nucleotides: TGTGCCAGCAGCTCCCCTCGGACAGGGGATACTGAAGCTTTCTTT. Residues: CASSSPRTGDTEAFF.